This T cell receptor (beta chain) appears in the sequencing data of a study of T-cell memory formation after mild COVID-19. 5'RACE with constant-segment primers built TCRalpha and TCRbeta cDNA libraries with UMIs. TCRdb re-called the 5' RACE reads through MiXCR, storing one row per CDR3 protein. The sample lists 250,000 to 350,000 distinct CDR3 sequences; approximately 19% were seen once. Of note for this clonotype: The antigen is undetermined.

Study-level points and caveats: Researchers could not confirm that second-wave clones peaking on day 37 targeted SARS-CoV-2.

CDR1 and CDR2 (germline): MNHEY, SMNVEV (reference sequence). Trimming at V came to 5 bases and at J to 7 bases, leaving 14 bases not matched to a gene. This CDR3 is 16 amino acids long. The chain employs TRBV27 and TRBJ2-3; TRBD2 agrees at 8 bases. This receptor was obtained from a man younger than 35 who had mild COVID-19 (a few samples of this study predate the infection). Cell type and time point are not known. Specimen: PBMCs or a T cell subset sorted from them (not recorded which). The CDR3 nucleotides read TGTGCCAGCAGTCCCAACCCCGCGGGGGGCCTTAATACGCAGTATTTT. Translated: CASSPNPAGGLNTQYF.